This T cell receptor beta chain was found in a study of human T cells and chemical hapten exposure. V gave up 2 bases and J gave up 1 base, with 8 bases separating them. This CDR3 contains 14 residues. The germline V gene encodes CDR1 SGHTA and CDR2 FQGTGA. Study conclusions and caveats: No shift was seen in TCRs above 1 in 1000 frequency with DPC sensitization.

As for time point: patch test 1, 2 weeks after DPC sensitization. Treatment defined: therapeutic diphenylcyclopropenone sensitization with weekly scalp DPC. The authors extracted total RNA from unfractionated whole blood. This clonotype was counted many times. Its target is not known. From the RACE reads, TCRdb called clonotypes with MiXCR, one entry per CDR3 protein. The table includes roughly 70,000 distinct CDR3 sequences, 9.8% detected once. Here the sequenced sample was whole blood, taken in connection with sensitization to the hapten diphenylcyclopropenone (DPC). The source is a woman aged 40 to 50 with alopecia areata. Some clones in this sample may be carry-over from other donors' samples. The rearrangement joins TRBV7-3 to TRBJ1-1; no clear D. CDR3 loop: CASSLGNSNTEAFF. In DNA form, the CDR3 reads TGTGCCAGCAGCTTAGGGAACTCGAACACTGAAGCTTTCTTT. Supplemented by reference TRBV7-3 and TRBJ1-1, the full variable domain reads GAGVSQTPSNKVTEKGKYVELRCDPISGHTALYWYRQSLGQGPEFLIYFQGTGAADDSGLPNDRFFAVRPEGSVSTLKIQRTERGDSAVYLCASSLGNSNTEAFFGQGTRLTVV.